This is a list of T cell receptor beta chains from one sample in a study of T cell responses to AZD1222 COVID-19 vaccine. Only in-frame clones appear in the TCRdb table, and some are missing; sequencing was by immunoSEQ multiplex PCR. This table holds fewer than 200,000 clones, 85% to 95% found once. The sample consisted of peripheral blood, taken 28 days after the second dose of the MenACWY control vaccine. The receptors here all came from an adult who received the MenACWY meningococcal vaccine as a control. The CDR3 runs from the conserved cysteine through the conserved F or W. D genes are given only for firm matches. The size of a clone is reported for some rows only, either as once, few or many, or as a class for expanded clones.

D gene: .
J gene: TRBJ1-3
clone size: .
V gene: TRBV5-1
CDR3 DNA: TGCGCCAGCAGCTTGGCCGAAAGCACCTCTGGAAACACCATATATTTT
CDR3 protein: CASSLAESTSGNTIYF

D gene: TRBD1
J gene: TRBJ1-4
clone size: .
V gene: TRBV28
CDR3 DNA: TGTGCCAGCAGTTTACAGGGGGTAAGGGAAAAACTGTTTTTT
CDR3 protein: CASSLQGVREKLFF

D gene: TRBD1
J gene: TRBJ1-5
clone size: once
V gene: TRBV7-2
CDR3 DNA: TGTGCCAGCAGCACTAGACAGGGGAAGAGCAATCAGCCCCAGCATTTT
CDR3 protein: CASSTRQGKSNQPQHF

D gene: .
J gene: TRBJ2-5
clone size: once
V gene: TRBV29-1
CDR3 DNA: TGCAGCGTGGGTCAGGCCCTAGAGACCCAGTACTTC
CDR3 protein: CSVGQALETQYF

D gene: TRBD1
J gene: TRBJ2-3
clone size: .
V gene: TRBV2
CDR3 DNA: TGTGCCAGCAGAAGAGCACTTGGACAGGAGGGCACAGATACGCAGTATTTT
CDR3 protein: CASRRALGQEGTDTQYF

D gene: TRBD1
J gene: TRBJ1-1
clone size: .
V gene: TRBV19
CDR3 DNA: TGTGCCAGTAGTTGGGGACAGGGGACGAACACTGAAGCTTTCTTT
CDR3 protein: CASSWGQGTNTEAFF

D gene: TRBD1
J gene: TRBJ1-1
clone size: .
V gene: TRBV7-9
CDR3 DNA: TGTGCCAGCAGCTCGGGACAGGGGGCGCCTACTGAAGCTTTCTTT
CDR3 protein: CASSSGQGAPTEAFF

D gene: .
J gene: TRBJ2-1
clone size: .
V gene: TRBV5-8
CDR3 DNA: TGTGCCAGCAGCTTTGGGTCAGGCCTTGGGGATGAGCAGTTCTTC
CDR3 protein: CASSFGSGLGDEQFF

D gene: .
J gene: TRBJ2-1
clone size: .
V gene: TRBV12-5
CDR3 DNA: TGTGCTAGTGGTTTGAATCCGTTAGCCTACAATGAGCAGTTCTTC
CDR3 protein: CASGLNPLAYNEQFF

D gene: .
J gene: TRBJ2-7
clone size: .
V gene: TRBV12-3/TRBV12-4
CDR3 DNA: TGTGCCAGCAGGTTATCGGGGGCCAGGGAGCAGTACTTC
CDR3 protein: CASRLSGAREQYF

D gene: .
J gene: TRBJ2-7
clone size: .
V gene: TRBV13
CDR3 DNA: TGTGCCAGCACCTCCCTTGCGTCCGATCTTCGCCTGGGGCGGGCTTACTCCTACGAGCAGTACTTC
CDR3 protein: CASTSLASDLRLGRAYSYEQYF

D gene: .
J gene: TRBJ2-3
clone size: .
V gene: TRBV9
CDR3 DNA: TGTGCCAGCAGCGTATCTACAGCTAGCACAGATACGCAGTATTTT
CDR3 protein: CASSVSTASTDTQYF

D gene: TRBD1
J gene: TRBJ2-7
clone size: .
V gene: TRBV2
CDR3 DNA: TGTGCCAGCAGGCCTGACAGGGGCGAGCAGTACTTC
CDR3 protein: CASRPDRGEQYF

D gene: .
J gene: TRBJ1-4
clone size: .
V gene: TRBV5-1
CDR3 DNA: TGCGCCAGCAGCTTTAACAGGTGGCCAGGTGATGAAAAACTGTTTTTT
CDR3 protein: CASSFNRWPGDEKLFF